A single sample is the source of the 5 T cell receptor beta chains below, sequenced in a study of T cells after yellow fever vaccination (dated by TCRdb to between 2018 and 2021). The meaning of the sample's treatment or condition label: live attenuated yellow fever vaccine strain. The library was produced with 5' RACE. Sequencing instrument: Illumina HiSeq 2500. TCRdb itself trimmed the public reads at Q25 with fastp, ran MiXCR and retained productive beta chains. Every entry covers one CDR3 protein and lists the most common genes and DNA from its rows. This sample holds approximately 31,000 distinct CDR3 sequences; about 10% were observed only once. Clones ranked in the top ten supply around 12% of the sample. The input for sequencing was PBMCs, either bulk or a sorted T-cell subset (CD4+, CD8+, memory, or dextramer-sorted; not recorded which), taken less than 18 days after the first yellow fever vaccination. These receptors all stem from a young man who received the YFV17D yellow fever vaccine.

Many counts were recorded for this clonotype. This sequence joins TRBV5-1 and TRBJ2-7; TRBD2 matches at 8 bases. Germline CDR1 is SGHRS and CDR2 is YFSETQ. Trimming cost V 6 bases and J 2 bases; bases outside gene matches: 7. This CDR3 is 14 amino acids long. The CDR3 DNA follows: TGCGCCAGCAACCAAGCGGGAGCAGCCTACGAGCAGTACTTC. Translated, it gives CASNQAGAAYEQYF.

This clonotype was observed at least ten times. The chain combines TRBV7-3 with TRBJ2-2, with D possibly matching TRBD1 (5 bases). CDR1 and CDR2 (germline): SGHTA, FQGTGA. This CDR3 is 15 amino acids long. V shed 1 base and J shed 2 bases, with 8 bases lying between them. For the CDR3, the DNA is TGTGCCAGCAGCTTAAATAGGGGTAACACCGGGGAGCTGTTTTTT. This codes for CASSLNRGNTGELFF.

The table lists this clonotype with many counts. The chain is built from TRBV28 and TRBJ1-5; 9 bases fit TRBD1. CDR1 and CDR2 from the germline V gene are MDHEN and SYDVKM. The CDR3 length is 13 residues. The J segment lost 7 bases and the V segment lost 9 bases, leaving 7 bases of the junction unmatched. This CDR3 is CASEQGAGQPQHF. CDR3 bases: TGTGCCAGTGAACAGGGGGCAGGGCAGCCCCAGCATTTT.

This clonotype has ten or more counts. The CDR3 bases are TGTGCCAGCTCACTCAAGGGTGCATCGGAGACCCAGTACTTC. Protein: CASSLKGASETQYF. The chain joins TRBV18 to TRBJ2-5; D gene ambiguous. V lost 4 bases to trimming and J lost 5 bases, with 14 bases between them. CDR1 and CDR2 (germline): KGHSH, LQKENI. The CDR3 contains 14 residues. The entire variable domain, with the rest obtained from reference TRBV18 and TRBJ2-5, is as follows: NAGVMQNPRHLVRRRGQEARLRCSPMKGHSHVYWYRQLPEEGLKFMVYLQKENIIDESGMPKERFSAEFPKEGPSILRIQQVVRGDSAAYFCASSLKGASETQYFGPGTRLLVL.

This clonotype was counted between two and nine times. The chain carries TRBV7-8 and TRBJ1-2; 8 nucleotides align to TRBD1. In germline, CDR1 is SGHVS, CDR2 FQNEAQ. V was pared by 5 bases and J by 5 bases, with 13 bases of the junction left unmatched. CDR3 size: 16 residues. CDR3 bases: TGTGCCAGCAGCCCTGAGCCCTGGACAGGGTGGTATGGCTACACCTTC. It is translated as CASSPEPWTGWYGYTF.